This TCR beta chain is from a study of cytomegalovirus exposure and HLA in healthy donors. Findings and limits, study-wide: Within an earlier analysis, most TCR beta V segments proved productive either about 87% or about 30% of the time.

The PCR made use of 60 Vbeta and 13 Jbeta primers. Using immunoSEQ multiplex PCR, the repertoire was profiled, and TCRdb retains in-frame clones only, with some absent. Of approximately 160,000 clones in the sample, 80% were seen once. About this clone itself: Its target is not known.

In germline, CDR1 is SGHRS, CDR2 YFSETQ. The germline V and J ends were trimmed by 2 bases and 2 bases, with 11 bases remaining between them. CDR3 length: 14 amino acids. In nominal health when sampled, donors likely had unrecorded immune exposures nonetheless. The sequencing sample was made of PBMCs. The TCR sequence derives from a man aged 25 to 45 in good health and CMV-seropositive. The V gene is TRBV5-1, the J gene TRBJ2-7; weak D call: TRBD1 (6 bases). The CDR3 sequence: CASSLSQGTYEQYF. CDR3 sequence (DNA): TGCGCCAGCAGCTTAAGCCAGGGGACCTACGAGCAGTACTTC.